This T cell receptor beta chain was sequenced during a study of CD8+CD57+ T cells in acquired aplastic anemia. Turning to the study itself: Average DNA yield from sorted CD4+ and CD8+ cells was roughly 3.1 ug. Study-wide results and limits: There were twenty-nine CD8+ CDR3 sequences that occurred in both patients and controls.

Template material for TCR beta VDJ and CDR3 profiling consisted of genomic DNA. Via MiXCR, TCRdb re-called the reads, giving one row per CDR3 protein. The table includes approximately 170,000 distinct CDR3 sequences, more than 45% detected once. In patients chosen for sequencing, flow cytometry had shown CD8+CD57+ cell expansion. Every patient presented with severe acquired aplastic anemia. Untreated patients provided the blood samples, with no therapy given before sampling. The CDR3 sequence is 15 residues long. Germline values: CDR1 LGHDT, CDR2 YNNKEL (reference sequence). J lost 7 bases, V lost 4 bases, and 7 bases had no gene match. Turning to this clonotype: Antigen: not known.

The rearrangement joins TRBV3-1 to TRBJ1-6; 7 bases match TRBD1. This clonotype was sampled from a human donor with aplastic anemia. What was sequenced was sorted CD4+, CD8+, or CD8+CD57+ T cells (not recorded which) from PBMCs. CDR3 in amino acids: CASSLGTVGNSPLHF. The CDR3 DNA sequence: TGTGCCAGCAGCCTAGGGACAGTGGGGAATTCACCCCTCCACTTT.